A selection of T cell receptor beta chains follows, all from one sample in a study of T cell repertoires in cytomegalovirus infection. TCRdb used MiXCR to reprocess the reads, holding one entry per CDR3 protein. The table includes 350,000 to 500,000 distinct CDR3 sequences, about a third detected once. The material sequenced was PBMCs. The receptor set was obtained from a human donor in good health (CMV status not recorded). Some clones in this sample may be carry-over from other donors' samples. The CDR3 runs from the conserved cysteine through the conserved F or W. Each record gives: J gene, clone size, D gene, CDR3 length, V gene, CDR3 DNA, CDR3 protein. A D gene is named only where the DNA matches it firmly. A row's size may be missing; if present it is once, few, many or a size class.

TRBJ2-3,.,TRBD1,16,TRBV7-9,TGTGCCAGCAGCGTCTCGGGGACAGGGCTCACAGATACGCAGTATTTT,CASSVSGTGLTDTQYF
TRBJ2-7,.,.,12,TRBV10-3,TGTGCCATCAGTGAGACAGATTACGAGCAGTACTTC,CAISETDYEQYF
TRBJ1-1,.,.,16,TRBV13,TGTGCCAGCAGCCCACTGGGAGGGGGGACGTACACTGAAGCTTTCTTT,CASSPLGGGTYTEAFF
TRBJ1-5,few,.,15,TRBV4-1,TGCGCCAGCAGCCAAGAGGACAGCCAGTATCAGCCCCAGCATTTT,CASSQEDSQYQPQHF
TRBJ1-1,many,.,13,TRBV11-2,TGTGCCAGCAGCTTAGAACAGAACACTGAAGCTTTCTTT,CASSLEQNTEAFF
TRBJ1-2,few,.,16,TRBV7-2,TGTGCCAGCAGCACAAAAGACCGGGACCGGGTGGATGGCTACACCTTC,CASSTKDRDRVDGYTF
TRBJ2-7,.,.,14,TRBV15,TGTGCCACCAGCACTACACGAGGGGGCGTCCCGGGGGACTTC,CATSTTRGGVPGDF
TRBJ2-1,many,.,17,TRBV6-6,TGTGCCAGCAGTTACTCATTTAGGAGGGCAGGGGGCAATGAGCAGTTCTTC,CASSYSFRRAGGNEQFF
TRBJ1-2,.,.,15,TRBV27,TGTGCCAGCAGTTTCGAGGCGGACCCAGACTATGGCTACACCTTC,CASSFEADPDYGYTF
TRBJ1-2,few,TRBD1,14,TRBV24-1,TGTGCCACCCAAGGACCGGGGACAGACTATGGCTACACCTTC,CATQGPGTDYGYTF
TRBJ1-6,few,.,17,TRBV27,TGTGCCAGCAGTTTGGGTTCCTTTACAACCCAGGATTCACCCCTCCACTTT,CASSLGSFTTQDSPLHF
TRBJ2-7,.,TRBD2,14,TRBV28,TGTGCCAGCAGTTCAGCGGGAGGACCCTACGAGCAGTACTTC,CASSSAGGPYEQYF
TRBJ2-1,few,TRBD2,16,TRBV3-1,TGTGCCAGCAGCCTAAAGTGGGGGGGCTCCTACAATGAGCAGTTCTTC,CASSLKWGGSYNEQFF
TRBJ2-3,.,TRBD1,16,TRBV7-3,TGTGCCAGCAGCTCCACAGGGGTGGTTAAGACAGATACGCAGTATTTT,CASSSTGVVKTDTQYF
TRBJ2-7,many,.,15,TRBV7-2,TGTGCCAGCAGCTTAGAGACGGGATTCACCTACGAGCAGTACTTC,CASSLETGFTYEQYF
TRBJ1-5,many,.,13,TRBV2,TGTGCCAGCAGTGAGAGTTGGGAGGGGCCCCAGCATTTT,CASSESWEGPQHF
TRBJ2-2,.,TRBD2,17,TRBV18,TGTGCCAGCTCGTCCGTCCCGGGACTAGCGGCCGTGGGGGAGCTGTTTTTT,CASSSVPGLAAVGELFF
TRBJ2-1,.,TRBD2,15,TRBV19,TGTGCCAGTATTATCGGCGGGGGGGTGGTCAATGAGCAGTTCTTC,CASIIGGGVVNEQFF
TRBJ1-5,few,.,16,TRBV6-2/TRBV6-3,TGTGCCAGCAGTTACTCGTTTGTGCAGGACCAAAGGCCCCAGCATTTT,CASSYSFVQDQRPQHF
TRBJ1-1,.,.,12,TRBV19,TGTGCCAGTAGTATCAGCGGGGCTGAATCTTTCTTT,CASSISGAESFF
TRBJ2-1,.,TRBD1,15,TRBV4-2,TGTGCCAGCAGCCCCCAGTTGACAGGGGTTCCTGAGCAGTTCTTC,CASSPQLTGVPEQFF
TRBJ1-4,.,.,16,TRBV5-5,TGTGCCAGCAGCCCGCCGGGGATTGCAACTAATGAAAAACTGTTTTTT,CASSPPGIATNEKLFF
TRBJ2-5,many,.,13,TRBV7-9,TGTGCCAGCAGCTTCTCAGTGGATGGGACCCAGTACTTC,CASSFSVDGTQYF
TRBJ2-5,once,.,13,TRBV7-4,TGTGCCAGAAGCTTCGCCCACCAAGAGACCCAGTACTTC,CARSFAHQETQYF
TRBJ1-4,many,.,16,TRBV7-2,TGTGCCAGCAGCCTACCAATCACACACCCCCAAGAAAAACTGTTTTTT,CASSLPITHPQEKLFF
TRBJ1-5,many,.,13,TRBV7-2,TGTGCCAGCAGCTTAAAAGCAAAACAGCCCCAGCATTTT,CASSLKAKQPQHF
TRBJ2-7,.,.,15,TRBV6-2/TRBV6-3,TGTGCCAGCAGTTACTCCGGGGGGCGTCGCTACGAGCAGTACTTC,CASSYSGGRRYEQYF
TRBJ1-1,.,.,15,TRBV27,TGTGCCAGCAGCTCCGACAGGCGGACGGCCACTGAAGCTTTCTTT,CASSSDRRTATEAFF
TRBJ2-3,few,.,18,TRBV7-2,TGTGCCAGCAGCTCCAACTTTGGATGGGACCTAAGCACAGATACGCAGTATTTT,CASSSNFGWDLSTDTQYF
TRBJ2-3,many,.,14,TRBV7-2,TGTGCCAGCAGCTTAGTCTGGGGCACAGATACGCAGTATTTT,CASSLVWGTDTQYF
TRBJ2-5,.,TRBD1,16,TRBV5-1,TGCGCCAGCAGCTCCGGAGGGACAGGGGGCCGAGAGACCCAGTACTTC,CASSSGGTGGRETQYF
TRBJ2-4,few,.,15,TRBV6-2/TRBV6-3,TGTGCCAGCAGTGAATGGACCCACACCAAAAACATTCAGTACTTC,CASSEWTHTKNIQYF
TRBJ2-1,few,.,16,TRBV4-1,TGCGCCAGCAGCCAGGGAGCGGGTAGCTCCTACAATGAGCAGTTCTTC,CASSQGAGSSYNEQFF
TRBJ1-5,few,TRBD1,14,TRBV6-1,TGTGCCGGTGGGTCGACAGGGAAGAATCAGCCCCAGCATTTT,CAGGSTGKNQPQHF
TRBJ1-1,many,.,15,TRBV11-1,TGTGCCAGCAGCTCGCGCGACAGGTTAAACACTGAAGCTTTCTTT,CASSSRDRLNTEAFF
TRBJ2-4,.,.,16,TRBV19,TGTGCCAGTGGCCAGGAGGGTTCTCTAGCCAAAAACATTACGTCCTTC,CASGQEGSLAKNITSF
TRBJ2-2,.,.,17,TRBV6-6,TGTGCCAGCAGTCGACAAACACGGACAGCCAACACCGGGGAGCTGTTTTTT,CASSRQTRTANTGELFF
TRBJ1-2,.,TRBD1,13,TRBV7-9,TGTGCCAGCAGCCACAGGGGTGGGTATGGCTACACCTTC,CASSHRGGYGYTF
TRBJ2-3,few,TRBD2,15,TRBV18,TGTGCCAGCTCACGCAGCGGGGGAGCCACAGATACGCAGTATTTT,CASSRSGGATDTQYF
TRBJ2-7,few,TRBD1,15,TRBV4-1,TGCGCCAGCAGCCAAGGAGGGGGCATGGGGTACGAGCAGTACTTC,CASSQGGGMGYEQYF
TRBJ1-5,many,.,16,TRBV7-8,TGTGCCAGCAGCCCCTATACAGGGCAGCGAGACGGGCCCCAGCATTTT,CASSPYTGQRDGPQHF
TRBJ2-1,.,.,14,TRBV11-2,TGTGCCAGCAGCCCATTAGGGCAGGGCGGGGAGCAGTTCTTC,CASSPLGQGGEQFF
TRBJ1-3,few,.,18,TRBV11-2,TGTGCCAGCAGCTTAGTGCTGGGTCAGCTTTTCTCTGGAAACACCATATATTTT,CASSLVLGQLFSGNTIYF
TRBJ1-2,.,.,12,TRBV7-9,TGTGCCAGCAGCATCTATGACTATGGCTACACCTTC,CASSIYDYGYTF
TRBJ2-4,.,.,13,TRBV5-3,TGTGCCAGCAGCAGCGACGGCGGAAACATTCAGTACTTC,CASSSDGGNIQYF
TRBJ2-1,few,.,19,TRBV5-5,TGTGCCAGCAGCCGGGGACAGGGGTTCCCTAGCGGGGGGAACAATGAGCAGTTCTTC,CASSRGQGFPSGGNNEQFF
TRBJ2-1,.,TRBD2,13,TRBV7-9,TGTGCCAGAGGGACTAGCGAAGACAATGAGCAGTTCTTC,CARGTSEDNEQFF
TRBJ1-5,many,.,14,TRBV5-5,TGTGCCAGCAGCTTGGCATGGGGTGGCCAGCCCCAGCATTTT,CASSLAWGGQPQHF
TRBJ1-6,many,.,13,TRBV12-3/TRBV12-4,TGTGCCAGCAGTTCGACAGCAAATTCACCCCTCCACTTT,CASSSTANSPLHF
TRBJ1-5,.,.,13,TRBV27,TGTGCCAGCAGTTTGATCGCTCATCAGCCCCAGCATTTT,CASSLIAHQPQHF
TRBJ1-2,.,.,15,TRBV7-9,TGTGCCAGCAGCAGCCGGGGACCGCTTGACTATGGCTACACCTTC,CASSSRGPLDYGYTF